This T cell receptor beta chain was obtained from a study of T cells in Graves' hyperthyroidism and ophthalmopathy. Study as a whole: Peripheral blood was acquired at first diagnosis, ahead of any therapy whatsoever.

Amplification targeted TCR beta CDR3 regions from RNA transcripts. Carried out on the TCR CDR3, a first-round RT-PCR used the HTBI primer set. TCRdb itself ran the multiplex PCR reads through MiXCR, one entry per CDR3 protein. The repertoire holds about 400,000 distinct CDR3 sequences, with 15% to 18% as singletons. Worth noting for this clonotype: Its antigen is not known.

The CDR3 sequence is 15 residues long. Trimming pared 1 base from V and 5 bases from J, leaving 14 bases between. The germline V gene encodes CDR1 MDHEN and CDR2 SYDVKM. Study-wide results and limits: Ophthalmopathy stood apart from stable hyperthyroidism in a 13 V-J model.

The diagnoses drew upon clinical symptoms, serum thyroxine and TRAb, thyroid ultrasound and orbital computed tomography. Out of less than 12 ml of fresh peripheral blood came the PBMCs. The rearrangement links TRBV28 to TRBJ2-5; the D gene could be TRBD1 or TRBD2 (6 bases each). The sample taken for sequencing was blood. This receptor was obtained from a woman younger than 35 with Graves' hyperthyroidism that later progressed to Graves' ophthalmopathy. CDR3 loop: CASSLYREVWETQYF. The CDR3 bases are TGTGCCAGCAGTTTATACAGGGAGGTCTGGGAGACCCAGTACTTC.